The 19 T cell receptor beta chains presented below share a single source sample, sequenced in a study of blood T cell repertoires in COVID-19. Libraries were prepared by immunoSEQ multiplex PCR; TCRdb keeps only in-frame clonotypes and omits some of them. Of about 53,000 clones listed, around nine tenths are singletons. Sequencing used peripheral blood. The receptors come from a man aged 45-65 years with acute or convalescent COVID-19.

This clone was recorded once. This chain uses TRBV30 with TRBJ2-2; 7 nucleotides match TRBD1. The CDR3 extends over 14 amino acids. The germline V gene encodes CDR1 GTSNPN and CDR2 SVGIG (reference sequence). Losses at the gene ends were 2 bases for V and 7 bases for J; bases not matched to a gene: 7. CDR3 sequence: CAWSLRQGGGELFF. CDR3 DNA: TGTGCCTGGAGTCTCAGACAGGGCGGCGGGGAGCTGTTTTTT.

This chain's CDR3 is CATSDSPGHGNTEAFF. CDR3 nucleotides: TGTGCCACCAGTGATTCCCCGGGACACGGGAACACTGAAGCTTTCTTT. The chain is built from TRBV24-1 and TRBJ1-1; D is perhaps TRBD1 (6 bases). The CDR3 runs to 16 residues. From germline, CDR1 is KGHDR and CDR2 SFDVKD. V lost 2 bases and J 1 base, leaving 13 bases between the germline ends.

The CDR3 region is CASSSSGTGLDEQYF. CDR3 nucleotide sequence: TGTGCCAGCAGCTCCTCCGGGACAGGGCTTGACGAGCAGTACTTC. The chain recombines TRBV13 with TRBJ2-7; 9 nucleotides line up with TRBD1. Per the germline V gene, CDR1 is PRHDT and CDR2 is FYEKMQ (reference sequence). With 4 bases clipped from V and 5 bases from J, the junction kept 9 bases outside the gene matches. The CDR3 is made up of 15 amino acids. The full variable domain, in which reference TRBV13 and TRBJ2-7 provide the parts outside the CDR3, is AAGVIQSPRHLIKEKRETATLKCYPIPRHDTVYWYQQGPGQDPQFLISFYEKMQSDKGSIPDRFSAQQFSDYHSELNMSSLELGDSALYFCASSSSGTGLDEQYFGPGTRLTVT.

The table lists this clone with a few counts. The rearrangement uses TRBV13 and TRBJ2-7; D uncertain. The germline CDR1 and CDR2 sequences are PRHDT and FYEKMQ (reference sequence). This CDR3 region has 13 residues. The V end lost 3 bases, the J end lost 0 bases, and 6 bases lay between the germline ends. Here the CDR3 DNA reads TGTGCCAGCAGCTTTAGGAGCTCCTACGAGCAGTACTTC. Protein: CASSFRSSYEQYF.

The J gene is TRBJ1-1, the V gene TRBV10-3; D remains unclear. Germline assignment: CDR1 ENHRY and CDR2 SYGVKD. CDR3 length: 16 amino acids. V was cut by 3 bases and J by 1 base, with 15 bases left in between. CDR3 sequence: CAISDVRVEANTEAFF. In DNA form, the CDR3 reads TGTGCCATCAGTGATGTGAGGGTGGAGGCGAACACTGAAGCTTTCTTT.

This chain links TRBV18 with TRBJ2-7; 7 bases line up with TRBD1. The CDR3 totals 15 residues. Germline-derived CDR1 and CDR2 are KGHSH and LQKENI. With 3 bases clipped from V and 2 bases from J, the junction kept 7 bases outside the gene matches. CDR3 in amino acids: CASSPFRDRAYEQYF. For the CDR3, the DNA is TGTGCCAGCTCACCGTTCCGGGACAGAGCCTACGAGCAGTACTTC.

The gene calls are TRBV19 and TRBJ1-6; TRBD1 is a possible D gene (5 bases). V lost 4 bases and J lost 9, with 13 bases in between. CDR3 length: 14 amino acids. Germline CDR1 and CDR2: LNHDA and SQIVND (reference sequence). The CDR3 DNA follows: TGTGCCAGTAGTACGGGCCAGGGTAGTTCACCCCTCCACTTT. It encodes CASSTGQGSSPLHF. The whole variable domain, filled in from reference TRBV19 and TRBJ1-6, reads DGGITQSPKYLFRKEGQNVTLSCEQNLNHDAMYWYRQDPGQGLRLIYYSQIVNDFQKGDIAEGYSVSREKKESFPLTVTSAQKNPTAFYLCASSTGQGSSPLHFGNGTRLTVT.

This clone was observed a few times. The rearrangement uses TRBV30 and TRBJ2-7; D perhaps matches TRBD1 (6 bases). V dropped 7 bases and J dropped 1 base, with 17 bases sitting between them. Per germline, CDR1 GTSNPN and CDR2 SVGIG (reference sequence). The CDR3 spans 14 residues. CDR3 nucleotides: TGTGCCTACCAATGGACAGCCCATTCCTACGAGCAGTACTTC. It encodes CAYQWTAHSYEQYF.

CDR3 sequence (DNA): TGTGCCAGTGGGAGACGTAACCAAGAGACCCAGTACTTC. This sequence encodes CASGRRNQETQYF. The gene calls are TRBV6-5 and TRBJ2-5, with TRBD2 as a possible D gene (5 bases). V lost 9 bases, J lost 0 bases, and 11 bases lay in between. The CDR3 contains 13 residues. From germline, CDR1 is MNHEY and CDR2 SVGAGI.

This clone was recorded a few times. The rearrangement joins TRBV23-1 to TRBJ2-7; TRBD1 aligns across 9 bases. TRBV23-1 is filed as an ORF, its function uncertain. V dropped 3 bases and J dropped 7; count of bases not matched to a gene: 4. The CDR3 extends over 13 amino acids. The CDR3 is CASSHTDRGEQYF. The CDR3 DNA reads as TGCGCCAGCAGTCACACAGACAGGGGGGAGCAGTACTTC.

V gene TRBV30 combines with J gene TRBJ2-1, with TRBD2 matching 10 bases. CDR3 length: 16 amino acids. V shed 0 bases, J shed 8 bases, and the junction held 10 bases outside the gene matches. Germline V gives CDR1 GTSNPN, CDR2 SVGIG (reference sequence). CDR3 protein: CAWSVGLAGALDEQFF. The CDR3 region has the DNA TGTGCCTGGAGTGTAGGTCTAGCGGGAGCTTTGGATGAGCAGTTCTTC.

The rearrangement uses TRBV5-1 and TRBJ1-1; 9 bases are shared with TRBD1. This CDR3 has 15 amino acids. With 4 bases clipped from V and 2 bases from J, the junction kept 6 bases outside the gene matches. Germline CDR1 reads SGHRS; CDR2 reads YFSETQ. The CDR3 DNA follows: TGCGCCAGCAGCGAGACGGGACAGGGAAACACTGAAGCTTTCTTT. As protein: CASSETGQGNTEAFF.

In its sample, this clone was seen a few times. The CDR3 loop is CASSLGLYNEQFF. The CDR3 coding sequence is TGTGCCAGCAGTCTGGGCCTTTACAATGAGCAGTTCTTC. The chain carries TRBV12-3 or TRBV12-4 and TRBJ2-1; D ambiguous. The CDR3 contains 13 residues. Trimming stripped 5 bases from V and 4 bases from J, with 9 bases between.

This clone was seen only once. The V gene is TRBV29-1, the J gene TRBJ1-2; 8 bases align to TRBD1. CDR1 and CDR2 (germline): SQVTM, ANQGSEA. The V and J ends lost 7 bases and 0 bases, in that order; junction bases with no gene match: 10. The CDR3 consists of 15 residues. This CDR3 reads CSAMGQAIANYGYTF. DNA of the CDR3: TGCAGCGCCATGGGACAGGCCATAGCTAACTATGGCTACACCTTC.

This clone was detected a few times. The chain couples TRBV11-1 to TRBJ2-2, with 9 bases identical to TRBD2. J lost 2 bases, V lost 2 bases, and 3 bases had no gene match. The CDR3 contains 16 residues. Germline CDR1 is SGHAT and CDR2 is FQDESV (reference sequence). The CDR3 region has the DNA TGTGCCAGCAGCTTACTAGCGGGGTTTAACACCGGGGAGCTGTTTTTT. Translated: CASSLLAGFNTGELFF.

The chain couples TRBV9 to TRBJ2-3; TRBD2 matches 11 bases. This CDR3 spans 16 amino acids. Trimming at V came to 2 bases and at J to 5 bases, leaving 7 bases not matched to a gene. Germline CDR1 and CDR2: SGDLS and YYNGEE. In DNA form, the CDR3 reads TGTGCCAGCAGCGTCGGGCTAGCGGGGGGAGAAGATACGCAGTATTTT. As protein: CASSVGLAGGEDTQYF.

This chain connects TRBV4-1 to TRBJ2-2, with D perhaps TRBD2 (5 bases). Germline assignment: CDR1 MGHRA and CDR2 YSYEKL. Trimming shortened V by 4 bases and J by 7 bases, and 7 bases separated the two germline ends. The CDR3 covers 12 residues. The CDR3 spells CASSPGLGELFF. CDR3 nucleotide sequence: TGCGCCAGCAGCCCCGGACTCGGGGAGCTGTTTTTT.

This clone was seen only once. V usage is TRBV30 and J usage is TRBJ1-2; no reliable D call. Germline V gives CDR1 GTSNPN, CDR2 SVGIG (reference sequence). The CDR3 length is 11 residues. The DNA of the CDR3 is TGTGCTAAGCTATCTGGCTATGGCTACACCTTC. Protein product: CAKLSGYGYTF.

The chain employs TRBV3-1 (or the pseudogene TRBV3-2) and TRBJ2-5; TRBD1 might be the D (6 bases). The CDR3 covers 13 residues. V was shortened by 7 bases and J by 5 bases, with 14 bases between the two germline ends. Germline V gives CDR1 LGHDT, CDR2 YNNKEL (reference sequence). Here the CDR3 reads CASTGVPLETQYF. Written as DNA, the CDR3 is TGTGCCAGCACAGGGGTTCCGTTGGAGACCCAGTACTTC.